The 23 T cell receptor beta chains below all came from one sample that was sequenced in a study of tumor-infiltrating lymphocytes in localized non-small cell lung cancer. The method was immunoSEQ multiplex PCR; TCRdb's version includes in-frame clones alone and lacks a portion of them. The sample has 15,000 to 20,000 clones, approximately 84% seen once. Material: lung tumor tissue. These receptors were collected from a human donor with non-small cell lung cancer.

This chain uses TRBV6-5 with TRBJ2-7, with D maybe TRBD2 (6 bases). Looked up from germline, CDR1 is MNHEY and CDR2 is SVGAGI. V shed 7 bases and J shed 6 bases, with 13 bases lying between them. The CDR3 loop spans 12 amino acids. CDR3 nucleotide sequence: TGTGCCAGCAAGTCTCCGCGGGGCGAGCAGTACTTC. Protein product: CASKSPRGEQYF.

The chain uses TRBV27 and TRBJ2-7; TRBD1 agrees at 10 bases. From germline, CDR1 is MNHEY and CDR2 SMNVEV (reference sequence). Losses at the gene ends were 7 bases for V and 2 bases for J; bases not matched to a gene: 8. CDR3 length: 15 amino acids. Written as DNA, the CDR3 is TGTGCCAGCACCAAACTGGGACAGGGGCCCTACGAGCAGTACTTC. Residues: CASTKLGQGPYEQYF.

The DNA for the CDR3 is TGTGCCAGCATCTCAGGGGCTGGAAACACCATATATTTT. Translation gives CASISGAGNTIYF. The V call is TRBV6-5, the J call TRBJ1-3; possibly TRBD1 for D (6 bases). The CDR3 consists of 13 residues. The germline gives CDR1 MNHEY, CDR2 SVGAGI. Trimming removed 7 bases from V and 2 bases from J, with 9 bases in between.

This clone qualifies as medium-sized. The CDR3 loop reads CASSVAFSNQPQHF. CDR3 coding DNA: TGTGCCAGCTCAGTCGCGTTTTCTAATCAGCCCCAGCATTTT. The chain carries TRBV18 and TRBJ1-5, with D unclear. There are 14 residues in the CDR3. Trimming took off 5 bases at V and 4 bases at J, with 12 bases between the two ends. CDR1 is KGHSH and CDR2 is LQKENI in the germline V gene.

DNA for the CDR3: TGTGCCAGCGTTGGGAGGTCGGAGTGGGAGAATAGCAATCAGCCCCAGCATTTT. Its protein product is CASVGRSEWENSNQPQHF. The chain carries TRBV21-1 and TRBJ1-5. TRBV21-1 represents a pseudogene. The CDR3 extends over 18 amino acids.

The gene calls are TRBV5-1 and TRBJ1-1; perhaps TRBD1 as D (5 bases). Germline values: CDR1 SGHRS, CDR2 YFSETQ. This CDR3 is 14 amino acids long. V was cut by 4 bases and J by 8 bases, with 18 bases left in between. CDR3 sequence: CASSETAGPTEAFF. CDR3 bases: TGCGCCAGCAGCGAGACGGCGGGACCCACGGAAGCTTTCTTT.

The chain recombines TRBV11-2 with TRBJ2-2; weak D call: TRBD1 (5 bases). Trimming took 2 bases from V and 7 from J, leaving 14 bases between them. Germline V gene sequence: CDR1 SGHAT, CDR2 FQNNGV. CDR3 length: 15 amino acids. CDR3 region: CASSLITGRGGELFF. The CDR3 DNA is TGTGCCAGCAGCTTAATAACAGGACGCGGCGGGGAGCTGTTTTTT.

J is TRBJ1-1 and V is TRBV13, with D perhaps matching TRBD1 (5 bases). Trimming stripped 0 bases from V and 1 base from J, with 6 bases between. The CDR3 contains 14 residues. Looked up from germline, CDR1 is PRHDT and CDR2 is FYEKMQ (reference sequence). The CDR3 coding sequence is TGTGCCAGCAGCTTAGGGCAGGGGAACACTGAAGCTTTCTTT. This encodes CASSLGQGNTEAFF.

The chain employs TRBV5-4 and TRBJ2-1; 12 bases match TRBD2. The J segment lost 5 bases and the V segment lost 0 bases, leaving 6 bases of the junction unmatched. CDR3 length: 17 amino acids. Germline-derived CDR1 and CDR2 are SGHNT and YYREEE (reference sequence). CDR3 amino acids: CASSLALAGGPHNEQFF. In nucleotides, the CDR3 is TGTGCCAGCAGCTTGGCGCTAGCGGGGGGGCCCCACAATGAGCAGTTCTTC.

The V and J genes are TRBV6-5 and TRBJ1-5; no definite D call. The CDR3 consists of 13 residues. Trimming stripped 3 bases from V and 1 base from J, with 4 bases between. CDR1 MNHEY and CDR2 SVGAGI come from the germline V gene. The CDR3 reads CASSYDSNQPQHF. Here the CDR3 DNA reads TGTGCCAGCAGTTATGACAGCAATCAGCCCCAGCATTTT.

This clone counts as medium-sized (0.01 to 0.1%). The V gene is TRBV2, the J gene TRBJ1-2, with 9 bases matching TRBD1. The CDR3 is 13 residues long. V dropped 11 bases and J dropped 9; count of bases not matched to a gene: 13. Looked up from germline, CDR1 is SNHLY and CDR2 is FYNNEI. The CDR3 loop is CAGQGRTPRRYTF. In DNA, the CDR3 is TGTGCCGGACAGGGGCGCACCCCTAGACGCTACACCTTC.

By share of the sample, this clone is medium-sized. The chain joins TRBV4-2 to TRBJ2-3; 8 nucleotides align to TRBD2. Germline lookup yields CDR1 LGHNA and CDR2 YNFKEQ. There are 17 residues in the CDR3. V gave up 1 base and J gave up 2 bases; unmatched junction bases: 8. The CDR3 sequence is CASSQGSRTSPTDTQYF. DNA for the CDR3: TGTGCCAGCAGCCAAGGATCTCGGACTAGCCCCACAGATACGCAGTATTTT.

The chain couples TRBV4-2 to TRBJ1-4; D gene ambiguous. The ends were cut back, 0 bases at V and 11 bases at J, with 10 bases in the middle. Looked up from germline, CDR1 is LGHNA and CDR2 is YNFKEQ. The CDR3 extends over 13 amino acids. Here the CDR3 DNA reads TGTGCCAGCAGCCAAGATCTGGACCGGAAACTGTTTTTT. Translation gives CASSQDLDRKLFF.

This chain links TRBV18 with TRBJ2-2; D possibly corresponds to TRBD2 (6 bases). The CDR3 has 15 amino acids. Trimming cost V 1 base and J 1 base, with 7 bases left between them. Per germline, CDR1 KGHSH and CDR2 LQKENI. In DNA form, the CDR3 reads TGTGCCAGCTCACCACGGCGGGAGAACACCGGGGAGCTGTTTTTT. This sequence encodes CASSPRRENTGELFF. Variable domain in full (rest from reference TRBV18 and TRBJ2-2): NAGVMQNPRHLVRRRGQEARLRCSPMKGHSHVYWYRQLPEEGLKFMVYLQKENIIDESGMPKERFSAEFPKEGPSILRIQQVVRGDSAAYFCASSPRRENTGELFFGEGSRLTVL.

The chain has TRBV19 and TRBJ1-5; 9 bases agree with TRBD1. Trimming took 7 bases from V and 0 from J; bases not matched to a gene: 13. Germline CDR1 reads LNHDA; CDR2 reads SQIVND (reference sequence). CDR3 length: 18 residues. The CDR3 nucleotides read TGTGCCAGTAACCTAGGGACAGGGCAAGGATATAGCAATCAGCCCCAGCATTTT. This codes for CASNLGTGQGYSNQPQHF.

The CDR3 loop reads CASSSHRRTSGSTDTQYF. The CDR3 region has the DNA TGTGCCAGCAGTTCCCACCGAAGGACTAGCGGTAGCACAGATACGCAGTATTTT. The V and J genes are TRBV28 and TRBJ2-3, with 10 bases that match TRBD2. The CDR3 length is 18 residues. CDR1 and CDR2 (germline): MDHEN, SYDVKM. Unmatched junction bases numbered 10, after V lost 4 bases and J lost 0 bases.

The sample holds one count of this clone. The chain links TRBV5-1 to TRBJ2-6, with D unclear. Germline lookup yields CDR1 SGHRS and CDR2 YFSETQ. Trimming pared 1 base from V and 0 bases from J, leaving 11 bases between. The CDR3 is made up of 17 amino acids. The CDR3 DNA is TGCGCCAGCAGCTTGATGGTGCGGCCCTCTGGGGCCAACGTCCTGACTTTC. Translated: CASSLMVRPSGANVLTF. Full variable domain (rest looked up from reference TRBV5-1 and TRBJ2-6): KAGVTQTPRYLIKTRGQQVTLSCSPISGHRSVSWYQQTPGQGLQFLFEYFSETQRNKGNFPGRFSGRQFSNSRSEMNVSTLELGDSALYLCASSLMVRPSGANVLTFGAGSRLTVL.

The chain combines TRBV4-2 with TRBJ2-1, with 7 bases matching TRBD2. The CDR3 runs 17 residues. Losses at the gene ends were 3 bases for V and 6 bases for J; bases not matched to a gene: 14. CDR1 is LGHNA, CDR2 YNFKEQ, per germline. In nucleotides, the CDR3 is TGTGCCAGCAGCCACTCCGGGGCTAGCGGATATATCAATGAGCAGTTCTTC. Its translation is CASSHSGASGYINEQFF.

V is TRBV30 and J is TRBJ2-3; D is uncertain. With 6 bases removed from V and 0 bases from J, the gap between germline ends came to 10 bases. Germline assignment: CDR1 GTSNPN and CDR2 SVGIG (reference sequence). The CDR3 loop spans 13 amino acids. The CDR3 reads CACPGPSTDTQYF. DNA for the CDR3: TGTGCCTGCCCAGGCCCTAGCACAGATACGCAGTATTTT. Variable domain in full (rest from reference TRBV30 and TRBJ2-3): SQTIHQWPATLVQPVGSPLSLECTVEGTSNPNLYWYRQAAGRGLQLLFYSVGIGQISSEVPQNLSASRPQDRQFILSSKKLLLSDSGFYLCACPGPSTDTQYFGPGTRLTVL.

V gene TRBV29-1 combines with J gene TRBJ1-2; TRBD1 aligns across 7 bases. CDR3 size: 11 residues. CDR1 is SQVTM, CDR2 ANQGSEA, per germline. The V gene end was trimmed by 7 bases and the J gene end by 8 bases; junction bases not matched to a gene: 7. The CDR3 bases are TGCAGCGGGGGGGGGACAGAAGGCTACACCTTC. Protein: CSGGGTEGYTF.

The chain has TRBV11-2 and TRBJ1-1, with unresolved D. Germline lookup yields CDR1 SGHAT and CDR2 FQNNGV. The CDR3 is made up of 13 amino acids. V lost 0 bases and J 11 bases, leaving 13 bases between the germline ends. Here the CDR3 reads CASSLDAGLGAFF. The CDR3 bases are TGTGCCAGCAGCTTAGATGCAGGCTTGGGCGCTTTCTTT.

This clone has a single count. The chain couples TRBV7-8 to TRBJ2-7; D is unclear. Looked up from germline, CDR1 is SGHVS and CDR2 is FQNEAQ. The CDR3 is made up of 12 amino acids. The V gene lost 10 bases and the J gene lost 3 bases, with 13 bases spanning the gap. CDR3: CATSKGIYEQYF. The CDR3 DNA sequence: TGTGCCACTTCGAAAGGGATCTACGAGCAGTACTTC. Full variable domain (remainder filled in from reference TRBV7-8 and TRBJ2-7): GAGVSQSPRYKVAKRGQDVALRCDPISGHVSLFWYQQALGQGPEFLTYFQNEAQLDKSGLPSDRFFAERPEGSVSTLKIQRTQQEDSAVYLCATSKGIYEQYFGPGTRLTVT.

V usage is TRBV29-1 and J usage is TRBJ1-1; a possible D gene is TRBD1 (6 bases). The CDR3 length is 13 residues. Germline loops: CDR1 SQVTM, CDR2 ANQGSEA. The V end was cut by 2 bases, the J end by 1 base, with 8 bases between. The CDR3 loop reads CSVEKGGNTEAFF. DNA for the CDR3: TGCAGCGTTGAAAAAGGGGGGAACACTGAAGCTTTCTTT.